Presented here are 27 T cell receptor beta chains from one specimen sequenced in a study of blood T cells in healthy people across ages. It was with a sample-barcoded 5' primer and a J-beta primer mix that a second PCR of about 7 to 12 cycles was run. TCRdb recomputed calls from the 5' RACE reads with MiXCR, one row per CDR3 protein. The sample has 1.5 million to 2 million distinct CDR3 sequences; roughly 32% are singletons. Sequencing was done on a sample of blood. These receptor sequences come from a woman aged 25 to 39 in good health.

With regard to this clonotype: At one of its ends the junction is not consistent with the germline gene, which may arise from a read error. The V and J genes are TRBV18 and TRBJ1-2; no firm D call. Germline assignment: CDR1 KGHSH and CDR2 LQKENI. The CDR3 length is 16 residues. The CDR3 DNA reads as TGTGCCAGCCCACCCCTGCCCGGCCCGGCTAACTATGGCTACACCTTC. Encoded protein: CASPPLPGPANYGYTF.

This clonotype was counted many times. The rearrangement joins TRBV20-1 to TRBJ2-1, with TRBD2 matching over 8 bases. Germline V gene data show CDR1 as DFQATT and CDR2 as SNEGSKA (reference sequence). This CDR3 has 14 amino acids. V was pared by 3 bases and J by 2 bases, with 3 bases of the junction left unmatched. The CDR3 DNA reads as TGCAGTGCTAGCGGGGGGGGCGCCTACAATGAGCAGTTCTTC. This gives the protein CSASGGGAYNEQFF.

This clonotype showed up many times. The chain joins TRBV10-3 to TRBJ2-7; 9 bases fit TRBD1. Germline trimming cut 2 bases from V and 3 bases from J; bases unmatched to any gene: 2. The CDR3 extends over 14 amino acids. Germline CDR1 reads ENHRY; CDR2 reads SYGVKD. The CDR3 is CAISEADRGYEQYF. The CDR3 bases are TGTGCCATCAGTGAGGCGGACAGGGGCTACGAGCAGTACTTC.

This clonotype has a handful of counts. This chain links TRBV7-3 with TRBJ2-1; the match to TRBD2 covers 12 bases. The CDR3 has 15 amino acids. The germline V gene encodes CDR1 SGHTA and CDR2 FQGTGA. The V and J ends lost 5 bases and 8 bases, in that order; junction bases with no gene match: 7. The CDR3 protein is CASSLGLAGRDEQFF. CDR3 DNA: TGTGCCAGCAGCCTTGGACTAGCGGGAAGGGATGAGCAGTTCTTC.

The rearrangement joins TRBV29-1 to TRBJ2-5; TRBD1 aligns across 8 bases. The CDR3 sequence is 14 residues long. Losses at the gene ends were 7 bases for V and 10 bases for J; bases not matched to a gene: 17. Germline CDR1 and CDR2: SQVTM and ANQGSEA. The CDR3 nucleotides read TGCAGCGCCGGGCGGGACAGGAGCCGTGCAGACCAGTACTTC. Amino acid sequence: CSAGRDRSRADQYF.

The chain combines TRBV20-1 with TRBJ1-5; D gene ambiguous. The V gene's germline CDR1 is DFQATT and CDR2 SNEGSKA (reference sequence). V was trimmed by 1 base and J by 5 bases, leaving 6 bases between them. The CDR3 is 12 amino acids. DNA of the CDR3: TGCAGTGCTAGAGGGAAGGATCAGCCCCAGCATTTT. Translating it yields CSARGKDQPQHF.

This clonotype has just a few counts. This rearrangement joins TRBV4-2 to TRBJ2-1, with unresolved D. V dropped 3 bases and J dropped 0 bases, with 6 bases sitting between them. This CDR3 comprises 14 residues. Germline V gene sequence: CDR1 LGHNA, CDR2 YNFKEQ. The CDR3 sequence: CASSHLSSYNEQFF. The CDR3 nucleotides read TGTGCCAGCAGCCACCTGAGCTCCTACAATGAGCAGTTCTTC.

About this clonotype: One end of the junction fails to match germline, which may point to a read error. The CDR3 DNA follows: TGTACCAGCAGCCCAGCGGGCAGCTCCTACAATGAGCAGTTCTTC. As protein: CTSSPAGSSYNEQFF. V usage is TRBV6-1 and J usage is TRBJ2-1, with D possibly matching TRBD2 (6 bases). Germline V gene lookup returns CDR1 MNHNS and CDR2 SASEGT. The CDR3 runs 15 residues.

The chain links TRBV12-3 or TRBV12-4 to TRBJ2-3; a weak D match, TRBD2 (6 bases). The V and J ends lost 0 bases and 13 bases respectively, with 23 bases between them. The CDR3 covers 16 residues. Written as DNA, the CDR3 is TGTGCCAGCAGTTTAGCCGCGGGGTTGAGCACAGATGTGGAGTATTTT. Amino acids: CASSLAAGLSTDVEYF.

Of note for this clonotype: The missing conserved phenylalanine or tryptophan at the end of this CDR3 makes a read error likely. This rearrangement joins TRBV6-2 or TRBV6-3 to TRBJ2-5, with D perhaps matching TRBD2 (5 bases). In germline, CDR1 is MNHEY, CDR2 SVGEGT. The CDR3 loop spans 15 amino acids. V was shortened by 2 bases and J by 5 bases, with 15 bases between the two germline ends. The CDR3 DNA reads TGTGCCAGCAGTTACCGCCGGACTCCGAGGGAGACCCAGTACTTG. The encoded protein is CASSYRRTPRETQYL.

The sample holds a few counts of this clonotype. The chain joins TRBV28 to TRBJ2-3; 10 bases fit TRBD2. The CDR3 spans 15 residues. Germline V CDR1 and CDR2: MDHEN, SYDVKM. V gave up 8 bases and J gave up 4 bases; unmatched junction bases: 9. The chain's CDR3 is CASGGSGRGADTQYF. The CDR3 DNA reads TGTGCCAGCGGGGGGAGCGGGAGGGGAGCAGATACGCAGTATTTT. The variable domain in full, with the rest retrieved from reference TRBV28 and TRBJ2-3, is DVKVTQSSRYLVKRTGEKVFLECVQDMDHENMFWYRQDPGLGLRLIYFSYDVKMKEKGDIPEGYSVSREKKERFSLILESASTNQTSMYLCASGGSGRGADTQYFGPGTRLTVL.

The sample holds many counts of this clonotype. This CDR3 is CASSFSGTQETQYF. CDR3 nucleotides: TGTGCCAGCAGCTTTTCGGGGACCCAAGAGACCCAGTACTTC. The chain carries TRBV27 and TRBJ2-5; tentatively, D is TRBD1 or TRBD2 (5 bases each). Trimming pared 6 bases from V and 1 base from J, leaving 12 bases between. There are 14 residues in the CDR3. Germline CDR1 reads MNHEY; CDR2 reads SMNVEV (reference sequence).

Many counts were recorded for this clonotype. The chain recombines TRBV13 with TRBJ2-7; D unclear. The CDR3 is made up of 12 amino acids. Germline CDR1 PRHDT, CDR2 FYEKMQ (reference sequence). Trimming removed 4 bases from V and 5 bases from J, with 9 bases in between. CDR3 DNA sequence: TGTGCCAGCAGCTCCGGATCTGACGAGCAGTACTTC. This encodes CASSSGSDEQYF.

This clonotype was seen only a few times. The rearrangement uses TRBV2 and TRBJ2-3; D tentatively reads TRBD1 or TRBD2 (6 bases each). Trimming took 9 bases from V and 0 from J, leaving 13 bases between them. This CDR3 region has 14 residues. The V gene's germline CDR1 is SNHLY and CDR2 FYNNEI. The CDR3 here is CASKGGISTDTQYF. CDR3 coding DNA: TGTGCCAGTAAGGGGGGAATTAGCACAGATACGCAGTATTTT.

Here the CDR3 DNA reads TGTGCCACCAGTGATGAGGGGCTTGACTATGGCTACACCTTC. This translates into CATSDEGLDYGYTF. J is TRBJ1-2 and V is TRBV24-1, with a possible D match to TRBD1 (5 bases). CDR3 size: 14 residues. CDR1 and CDR2 (germline): KGHDR, SFDVKD. Trimming removed 3 bases from V and 3 bases from J, with 10 bases in between.

The genes are TRBV2 and TRBJ1-4, with TRBD1 matching 7 bases. The V and J ends lost 6 bases and 7 bases, in that order; junction bases with no gene match: 5. CDR3 length: 13 residues. CDR1 and CDR2 from the germline V gene are SNHLY and FYNNEI. The CDR3 region has the DNA TGTGCCAGCAGGGACAGGAGTTCTGAAAAACTGTTTTTT. Translated, it gives CASRDRSSEKLFF.

The rearrangement uses TRBV6-6 and TRBJ1-5; 7 nucleotides match TRBD1. Unmatched junction bases numbered 14, after V lost 6 bases and J lost 9 bases. The CDR3 totals 15 residues. From germline, CDR1 is MNHNY and CDR2 SVGAGI (reference sequence). This CDR3 is CASRERSQGPGPQHF. CDR3 nucleotide sequence: TGTGCCAGCAGGGAGAGATCACAGGGGCCCGGGCCCCAGCATTTT.

This sequence joins TRBV11-2 and TRBJ2-1, with 7 bases lining up with TRBD2. V gave up 7 bases and J gave up 7 bases; unmatched junction bases: 16. The CDR3 length is 16 residues. Looked up from germline, CDR1 is SGHAT and CDR2 is FQNNGV. The CDR3 region has the DNA TGTGCCAGCACCAAAAAGCGGGGTGGGGATTTAAATGAGCAGTTCTTC. Translated: CASTKKRGGDLNEQFF.

The chain joins TRBV4-1 to TRBJ2-3, with D perhaps matching TRBD2 (6 bases). Germline assignment: CDR1 MGHRA and CDR2 YSYEKL. Trimming cost V 3 bases and J 1 base, with 14 bases left between them. The CDR3 is 16 residues long. DNA of the CDR3: TGCGCCAGCAGCCAGAGCAGCGGGTCTGGCACAGATACGCAGTATTTT. Translation: CASSQSSGSGTDTQYF.

Only a few counts were recorded for this clonotype. A read error may account for a junction end that differs from germline. V is TRBV6-5 and J is TRBJ2-5, with TRBD2 identical over 8 bases. Germline values: CDR1 MNHEY, CDR2 SVGAGI. This CDR3 comprises 17 residues. The chain's CDR3 is CASSDSSGGYPQETQYF. The CDR3 DNA reads as TGTGCCAGCAGTGACTCAAGCGGGGGATACCCCCAAGAGACCCAGTACTTC.

About this clonotype itself: The junction does not match germline at one end; this may be a read error. This sequence joins TRBV13 and TRBJ2-1; 8 bases map to TRBD2. The V gene's germline CDR1 is PRHDT and CDR2 FYEKMQ (reference sequence). The CDR3 contains 15 residues. CDR3 in amino acids: CASSTLAVSHNEQFF. In DNA form, the CDR3 reads TGTGCCAGCAGCACACTAGCGGTCTCCCACAATGAGCAGTTCTTC.

The chain links TRBV3-1 to TRBJ1-1; the D gene is possibly TRBD1 (5 bases). The V gene lost 1 base and the J gene lost 0 bases, with 21 bases spanning the gap. The CDR3 length is 19 residues. Per the germline V gene, CDR1 is LGHDT and CDR2 is YNNKEL (reference sequence). As DNA, the CDR3 is TGTGCCAGCAGCCAAGTAATGAACCGGGACCCGGGATTGAACACTGAAGCTTTCTTT. Its protein product is CASSQVMNRDPGLNTEAFF.

This clonotype was seen a handful of times. The genes are TRBV5-1 and TRBJ2-1; no reliable D call. Looked up from germline, CDR1 is SGHRS and CDR2 is YFSETQ. The CDR3 totals 14 residues. The V end lost 6 bases, the J end lost 5 bases, and 15 bases lay between the germline ends. The CDR3 sequence is CASTGRQQDNEQFF. CDR3 nucleotide sequence: TGCGCCAGCACTGGACGCCAACAAGACAATGAGCAGTTCTTC.

The genes are TRBV20-1 and TRBJ1-2; 7 positions agree with TRBD1. This CDR3 spans 13 amino acids. V lost 5 bases, J lost 0 bases, and 3 bases stayed unmatched. CDR1 is DFQATT, CDR2 SNEGSKA, per germline (reference sequence). CDR3 sequence reads: CSAFDRANYGYTF. CDR3 coding DNA: TGCAGTGCTTTTGACAGGGCTAACTATGGCTACACCTTC.

The chain joins TRBV6-1 to TRBJ1-1, with 8 bases identical to TRBD1. This CDR3 is 15 amino acids long. The junction had 4 bases not matched to a gene; V was cut back by 2 bases and J by 2 bases. Germline assignment: CDR1 MNHNS and CDR2 SASEGT. The CDR3 here is CASSELTGGNTEAFF. The CDR3 bases are TGTGCCAGCAGTGAACTAACAGGGGGAAACACTGAAGCTTTCTTT.

This chain links TRBV5-1 with TRBJ2-3, with 9 nucleotides matching TRBD1. The trim removed 4 bases at V and 2 bases at J, leaving 8 bases unmatched. CDR1 is SGHRS, CDR2 YFSETQ, per germline. The CDR3 loop spans 16 amino acids. This CDR3 is CASSGSGTGITDTQYF. The DNA for the CDR3 is TGCGCCAGCAGCGGATCCGGGACAGGGATCACAGATACGCAGTATTTT.

Comment on this clonotype: This clone may be a read error of a much larger clone one base away. V usage is TRBV5-5 and J usage is TRBJ2-1; no clear D gene. The CDR3 has 14 residues. The V gene's germline CDR1 is SGHKS and CDR2 YYEKEE (reference sequence). The CDR3 protein is CAGSLPRTYNEQFF. The CDR3 DNA follows: TGTGCCGGCAGCTTACCCAGGACCTACAATGAGCAGTTCTTC. Complete variable domain (other parts from reference TRBV5-5 and TRBJ2-1): DAGVTQSPTHLIKTRGQQVTLRCSPISGHKSVSWYQQVLGQGPQFIFQYYEKEERGRGNFPDRFSARQFPNYSSELNVNALLLGDSALYLCAGSLPRTYNEQFFGPGTRLTVL.